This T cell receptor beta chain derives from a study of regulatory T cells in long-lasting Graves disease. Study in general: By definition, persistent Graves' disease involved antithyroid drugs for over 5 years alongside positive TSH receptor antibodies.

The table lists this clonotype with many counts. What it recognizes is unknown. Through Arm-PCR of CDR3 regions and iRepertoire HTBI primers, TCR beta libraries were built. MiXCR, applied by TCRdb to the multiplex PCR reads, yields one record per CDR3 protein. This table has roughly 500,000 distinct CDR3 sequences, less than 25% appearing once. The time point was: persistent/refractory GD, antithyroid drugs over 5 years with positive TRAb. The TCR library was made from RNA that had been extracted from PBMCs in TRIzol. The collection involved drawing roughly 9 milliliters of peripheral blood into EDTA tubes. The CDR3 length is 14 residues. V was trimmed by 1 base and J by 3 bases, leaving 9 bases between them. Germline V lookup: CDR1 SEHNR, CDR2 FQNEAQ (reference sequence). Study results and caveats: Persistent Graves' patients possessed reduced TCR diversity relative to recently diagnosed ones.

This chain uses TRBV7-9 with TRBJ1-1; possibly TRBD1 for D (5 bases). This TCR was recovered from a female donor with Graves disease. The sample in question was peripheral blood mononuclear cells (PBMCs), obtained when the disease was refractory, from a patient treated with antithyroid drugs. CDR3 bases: TGTGCCAGCAGCTTAGTTGGGGGGGACACTGAAGCTTTCTTT. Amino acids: CASSLVGGDTEAFF.